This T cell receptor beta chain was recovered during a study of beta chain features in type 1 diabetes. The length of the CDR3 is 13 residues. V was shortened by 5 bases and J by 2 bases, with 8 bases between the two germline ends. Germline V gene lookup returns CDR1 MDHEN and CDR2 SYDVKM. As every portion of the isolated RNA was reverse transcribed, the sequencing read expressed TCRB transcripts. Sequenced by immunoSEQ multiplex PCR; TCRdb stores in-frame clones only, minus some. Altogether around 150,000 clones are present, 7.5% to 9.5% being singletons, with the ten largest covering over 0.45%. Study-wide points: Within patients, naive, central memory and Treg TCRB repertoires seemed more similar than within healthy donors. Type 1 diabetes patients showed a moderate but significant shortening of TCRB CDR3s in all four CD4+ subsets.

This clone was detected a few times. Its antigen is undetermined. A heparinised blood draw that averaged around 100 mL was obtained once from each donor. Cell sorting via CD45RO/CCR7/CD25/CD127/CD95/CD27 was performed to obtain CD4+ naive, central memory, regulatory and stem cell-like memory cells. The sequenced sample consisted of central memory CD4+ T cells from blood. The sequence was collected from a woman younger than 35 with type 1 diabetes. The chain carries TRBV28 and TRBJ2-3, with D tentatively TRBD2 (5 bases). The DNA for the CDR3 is TGTGCCAGCAGTCCCGGGGACACAGATACGCAGTATTTT. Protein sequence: CASSPGDTDTQYF.